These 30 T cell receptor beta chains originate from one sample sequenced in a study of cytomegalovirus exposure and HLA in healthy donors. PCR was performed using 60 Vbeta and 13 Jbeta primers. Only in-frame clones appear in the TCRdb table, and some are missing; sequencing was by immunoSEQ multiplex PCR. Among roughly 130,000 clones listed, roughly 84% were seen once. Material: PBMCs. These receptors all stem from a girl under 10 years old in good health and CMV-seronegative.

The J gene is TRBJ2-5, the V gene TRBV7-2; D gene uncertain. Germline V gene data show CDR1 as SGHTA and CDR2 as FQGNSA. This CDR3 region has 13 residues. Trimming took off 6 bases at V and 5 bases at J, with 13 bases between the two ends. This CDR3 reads CASRPPPRETQYF. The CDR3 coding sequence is TGTGCCAGCAGACCACCTCCGAGGGAGACCCAGTACTTC.

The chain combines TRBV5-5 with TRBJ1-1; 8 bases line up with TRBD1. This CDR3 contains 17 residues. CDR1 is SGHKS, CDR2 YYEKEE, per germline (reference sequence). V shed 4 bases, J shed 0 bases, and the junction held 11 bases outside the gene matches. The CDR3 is CASSQQGALLMNTEAFF. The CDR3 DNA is TGTGCCAGCAGCCAGCAGGGGGCCCTCTTAATGAACACTGAAGCTTTCTTT.

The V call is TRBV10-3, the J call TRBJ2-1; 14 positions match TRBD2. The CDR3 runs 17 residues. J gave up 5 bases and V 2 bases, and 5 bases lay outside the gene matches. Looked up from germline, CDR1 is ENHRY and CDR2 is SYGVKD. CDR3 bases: TGTGCCATCAGTGAGAGACTAGCGGGAGGGTCCAACAATGAGCAGTTCTTC. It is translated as CAISERLAGGSNNEQFF.

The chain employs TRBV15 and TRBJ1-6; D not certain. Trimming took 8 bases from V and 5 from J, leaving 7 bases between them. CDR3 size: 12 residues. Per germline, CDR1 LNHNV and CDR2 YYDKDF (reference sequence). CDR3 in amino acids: CATSGNNSPLHF. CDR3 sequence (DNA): TGTGCCACCTCGGGTAATAATTCACCCCTCCACTTT.

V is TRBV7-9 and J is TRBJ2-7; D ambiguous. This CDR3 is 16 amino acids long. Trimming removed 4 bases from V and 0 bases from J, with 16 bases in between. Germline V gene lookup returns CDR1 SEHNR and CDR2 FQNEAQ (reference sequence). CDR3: CASSSSHRYPSYEQYF. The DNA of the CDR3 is TGTGCCAGCAGCTCCTCCCACCGCTACCCCTCCTACGAGCAGTACTTC.

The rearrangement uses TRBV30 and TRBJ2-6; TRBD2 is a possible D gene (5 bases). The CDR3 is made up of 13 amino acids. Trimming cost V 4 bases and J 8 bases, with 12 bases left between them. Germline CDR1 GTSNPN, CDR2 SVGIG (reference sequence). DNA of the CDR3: TGTGCCTGGATCTTTTCGGGGTCCAACGTCCTGACTTTC. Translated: CAWIFSGSNVLTF.

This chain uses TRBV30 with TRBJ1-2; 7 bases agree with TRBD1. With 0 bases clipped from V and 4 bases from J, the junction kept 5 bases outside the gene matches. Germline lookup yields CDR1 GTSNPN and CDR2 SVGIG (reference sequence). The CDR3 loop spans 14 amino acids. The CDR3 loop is CAWSVLDRLYGYTF. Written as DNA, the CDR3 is TGTGCCTGGAGTGTTCTGGACAGGCTCTATGGCTACACCTTC.

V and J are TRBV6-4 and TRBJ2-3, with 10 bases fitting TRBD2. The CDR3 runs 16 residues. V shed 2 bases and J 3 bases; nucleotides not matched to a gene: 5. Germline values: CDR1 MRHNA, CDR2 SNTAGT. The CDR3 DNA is TGTGCCAGCAGTGACCTAGCGGGAGACTCAACAGATACGCAGTATTTT. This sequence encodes CASSDLAGDSTDTQYF.

CDR3 nucleotides: TGTGCCAGCAGCAGCGGGACAGGACCCTACAATGAGCAGTTCTTC. Its translation: CASSSGTGPYNEQFF. The chain has TRBV27 and TRBJ2-1, with a weak D call TRBD1 (8 bases). The germline V and J ends were trimmed by 6 bases and 2 bases, with 14 bases remaining between them. The CDR3 consists of 15 residues. The germline CDR1 and CDR2 sequences are MNHEY and SMNVEV (reference sequence).

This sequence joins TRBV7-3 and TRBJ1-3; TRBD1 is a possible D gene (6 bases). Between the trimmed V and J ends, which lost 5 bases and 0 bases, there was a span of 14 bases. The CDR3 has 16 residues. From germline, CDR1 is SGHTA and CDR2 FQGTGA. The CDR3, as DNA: TGTGCCAGCAGCCCCGGGGGGCCCAACTCTGGAAACACCATATATTTT. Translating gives CASSPGGPNSGNTIYF.

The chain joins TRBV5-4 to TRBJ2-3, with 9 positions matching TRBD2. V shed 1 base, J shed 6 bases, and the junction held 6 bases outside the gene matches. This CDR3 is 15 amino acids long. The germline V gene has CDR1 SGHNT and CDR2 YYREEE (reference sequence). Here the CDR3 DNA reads TGTGCCAGCAGCTTGTACCTAGCGGGGTTTGATACGCAGTATTTT. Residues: CASSLYLAGFDTQYF.

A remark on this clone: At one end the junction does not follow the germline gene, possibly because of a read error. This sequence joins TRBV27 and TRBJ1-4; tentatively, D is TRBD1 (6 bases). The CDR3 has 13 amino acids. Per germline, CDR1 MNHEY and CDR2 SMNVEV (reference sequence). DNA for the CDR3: TGTGCCTGCAGACAGGAGGGGACGGAAAAACTGTTTTTT. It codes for CACRQEGTEKLFF.

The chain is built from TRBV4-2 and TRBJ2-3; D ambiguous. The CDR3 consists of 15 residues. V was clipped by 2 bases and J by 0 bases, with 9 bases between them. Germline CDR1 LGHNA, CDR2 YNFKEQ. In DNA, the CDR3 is TGTGCCAGCAGCCAATGGGCCTCTAGCACAGATACGCAGTATTTT. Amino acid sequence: CASSQWASSTDTQYF.

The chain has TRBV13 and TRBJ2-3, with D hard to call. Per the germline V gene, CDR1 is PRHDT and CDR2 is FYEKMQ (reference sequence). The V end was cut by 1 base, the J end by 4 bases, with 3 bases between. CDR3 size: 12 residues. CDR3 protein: CASSLVADTQYF. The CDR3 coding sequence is TGTGCCAGCAGCTTAGTCGCAGATACGCAGTATTTT.

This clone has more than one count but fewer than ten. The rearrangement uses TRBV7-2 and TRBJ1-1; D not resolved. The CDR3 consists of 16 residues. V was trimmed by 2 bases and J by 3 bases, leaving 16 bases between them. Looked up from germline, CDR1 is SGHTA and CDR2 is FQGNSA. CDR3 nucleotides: TGTGCCAGCAGCTTATCAGGCCTAAGGCGGGACACTGAAGCTTTCTTT. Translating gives CASSLSGLRRDTEAFF.

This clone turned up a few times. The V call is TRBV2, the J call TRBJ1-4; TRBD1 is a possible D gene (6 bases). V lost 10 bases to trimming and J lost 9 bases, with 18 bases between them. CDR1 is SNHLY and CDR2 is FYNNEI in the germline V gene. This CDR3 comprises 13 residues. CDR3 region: CATWAQGGKKLFF. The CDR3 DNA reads TGTGCCACCTGGGCACAGGGTGGAAAAAAACTGTTTTTT. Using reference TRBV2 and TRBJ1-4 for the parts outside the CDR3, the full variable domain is EPEVTQTPSHQVTQMGQEVILRCVPISNHLYFYWYRQILGQKVEFLVSFYNNEISEKSEIFDDQFSVERPDGSNFTLKIRSTKLEDSAMYFCATWAQGGKKLFFGSGTQLSVL.

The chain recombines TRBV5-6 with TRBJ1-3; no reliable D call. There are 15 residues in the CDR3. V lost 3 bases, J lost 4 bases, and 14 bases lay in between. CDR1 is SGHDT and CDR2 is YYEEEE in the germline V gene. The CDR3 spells CASSYPEVGGNTIYF. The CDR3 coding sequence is TGTGCCAGCAGCTATCCGGAGGTTGGCGGAAACACCATATATTTT. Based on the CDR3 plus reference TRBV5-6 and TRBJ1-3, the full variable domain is DAGVTQSPTHLIKTRGQQVTLRCSPKSGHDTVSWYQQALGQGPQFIFQYYEEEERQRGNFPDRFSGHQFPNYSSELNVNALLLGDSALYLCASSYPEVGGNTIYFGEGSWLTVV.

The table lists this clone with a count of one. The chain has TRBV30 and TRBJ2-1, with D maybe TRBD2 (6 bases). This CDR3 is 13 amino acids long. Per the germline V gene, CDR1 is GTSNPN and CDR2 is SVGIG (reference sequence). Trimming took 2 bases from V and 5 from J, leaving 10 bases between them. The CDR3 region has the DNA TGTGCCTGGAGTACTAGCCGCGACAATGAGCAGTTCTTC. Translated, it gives CAWSTSRDNEQFF.

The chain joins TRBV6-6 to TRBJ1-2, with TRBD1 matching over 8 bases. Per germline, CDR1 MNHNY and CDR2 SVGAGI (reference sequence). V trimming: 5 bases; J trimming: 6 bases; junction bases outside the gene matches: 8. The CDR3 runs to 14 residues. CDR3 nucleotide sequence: TGTGCCAGCAGTCTTCAGGGGGCGAGGGATGGCTACACCTTC. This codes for CASSLQGARDGYTF.

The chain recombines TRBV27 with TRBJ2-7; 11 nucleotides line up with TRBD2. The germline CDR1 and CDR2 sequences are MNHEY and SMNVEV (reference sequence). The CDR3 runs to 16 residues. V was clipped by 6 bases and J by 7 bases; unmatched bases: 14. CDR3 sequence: CASSRPTSGSPGEQYF. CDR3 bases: TGTGCCAGCAGCCGCCCAACTAGCGGGAGTCCGGGGGAGCAGTACTTC.

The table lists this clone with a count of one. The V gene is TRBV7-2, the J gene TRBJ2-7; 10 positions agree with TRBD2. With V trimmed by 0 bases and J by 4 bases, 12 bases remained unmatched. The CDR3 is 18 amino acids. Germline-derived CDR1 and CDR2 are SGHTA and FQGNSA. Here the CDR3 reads CASSLAGSLAGVRYEQYF. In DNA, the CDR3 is TGTGCCAGCAGCTTAGCCGGTTCTCTAGCGGGAGTTCGGTACGAGCAGTACTTC.

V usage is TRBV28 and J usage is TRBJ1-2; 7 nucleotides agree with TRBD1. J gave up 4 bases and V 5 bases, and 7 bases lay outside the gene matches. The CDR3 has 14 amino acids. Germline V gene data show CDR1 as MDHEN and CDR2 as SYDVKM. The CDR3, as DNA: TGTGCCAGCAGTATTACAGGGGTCCTCTATGGCTACACCTTC. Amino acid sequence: CASSITGVLYGYTF.

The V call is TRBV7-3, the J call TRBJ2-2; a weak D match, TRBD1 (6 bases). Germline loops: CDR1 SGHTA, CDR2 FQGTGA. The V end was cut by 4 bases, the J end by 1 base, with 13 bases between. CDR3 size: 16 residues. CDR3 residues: CASSSRQAMNTGELFF. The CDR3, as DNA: TGTGCCAGCAGCTCCAGACAGGCGATGAACACCGGGGAGCTGTTTTTT.

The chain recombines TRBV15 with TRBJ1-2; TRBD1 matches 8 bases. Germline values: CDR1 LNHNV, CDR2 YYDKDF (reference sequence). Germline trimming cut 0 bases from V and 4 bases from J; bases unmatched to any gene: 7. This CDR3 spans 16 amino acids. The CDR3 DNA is TGTGCCACCAGCAGAGAGCGGCAGGGGGCTCTCTATGGCTACACCTTC. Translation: CATSRERQGALYGYTF.

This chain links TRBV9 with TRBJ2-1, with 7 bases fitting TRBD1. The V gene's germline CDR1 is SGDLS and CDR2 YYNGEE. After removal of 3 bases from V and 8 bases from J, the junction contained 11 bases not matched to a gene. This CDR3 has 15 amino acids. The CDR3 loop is CASSEGSGQFDEQFF. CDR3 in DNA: TGTGCCAGCAGCGAGGGGTCGGGACAGTTCGATGAGCAGTTCTTC.

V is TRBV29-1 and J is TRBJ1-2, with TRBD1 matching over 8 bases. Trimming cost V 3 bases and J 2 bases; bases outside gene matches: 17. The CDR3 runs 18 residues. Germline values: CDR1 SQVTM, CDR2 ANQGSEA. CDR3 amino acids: CSVDRVLAGGEGNYGYTF. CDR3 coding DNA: TGCAGCGTTGACCGCGTGTTGGCAGGGGGCGAGGGGAACTATGGCTACACCTTC.

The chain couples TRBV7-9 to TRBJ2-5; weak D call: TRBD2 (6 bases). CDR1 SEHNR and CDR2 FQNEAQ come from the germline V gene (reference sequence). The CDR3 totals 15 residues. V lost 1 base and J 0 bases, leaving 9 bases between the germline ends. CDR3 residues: CASSLGGVYQETQYF. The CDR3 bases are TGTGCCAGCAGCTTAGGCGGGGTGTACCAAGAGACCCAGTACTTC.

The CDR3 is CAWTGEGGRRTEAFF. The CDR3 DNA is TGTGCCTGGACCGGGGAAGGGGGCCGGCGGACTGAAGCTTTCTTT. V and J are TRBV30 and TRBJ1-1, with TRBD1 matching 7 bases. This CDR3 comprises 15 residues. Germline CDR1 and CDR2: GTSNPN and SVGIG (reference sequence). J lost 5 bases, V lost 4 bases, and 13 bases had no gene match.

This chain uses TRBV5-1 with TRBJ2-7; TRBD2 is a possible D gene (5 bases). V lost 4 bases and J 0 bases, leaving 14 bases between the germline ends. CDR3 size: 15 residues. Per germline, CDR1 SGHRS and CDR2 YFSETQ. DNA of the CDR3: TGCGCCAGCAGCCCCGACACGGGGAGCTCCTACGAGCAGTACTTC. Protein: CASSPDTGSSYEQYF.

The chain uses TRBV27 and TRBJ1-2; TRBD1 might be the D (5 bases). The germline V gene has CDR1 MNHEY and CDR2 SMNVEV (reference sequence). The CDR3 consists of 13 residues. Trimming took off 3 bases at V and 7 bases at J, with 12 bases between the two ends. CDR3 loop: CASSFIGGAGYTF. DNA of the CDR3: TGTGCCAGCAGTTTCATCGGGGGTGCTGGCTACACCTTC.